This is a list of T cell receptor beta chains from one sample in a study of Graves' ophthalmopathy and Graves' hyperthyroidism. TCRdb called the multiplex PCR reads again in MiXCR, with one record for every CDR3 protein. The data show around 1,200,000 distinct CDR3 sequences, 35% to 45% seen once. The sample was peripheral blood or thyroid tissue (not recorded which). The receptors originated from an adult man with Graves' hyperthyroidism. CDR3s include the opening cysteine and the closing phenylalanine or tryptophan. The D gene is left open where the match is weak. Size values are once, few and many counts, or a class for expanded clones, and some rows have none.

J gene	clone size	V gene	D gene	CDR3 DNA	CDR3 protein
TRBJ1-6	many	TRBV12-3/TRBV12-4	-	TGTGCCAGCGGATTGGAGGACTCACCCCTCCACTTT	CASGLEDSPLHF
TRBJ2-7	many	TRBV12-3/TRBV12-4	-	TGTGCCAGCAGTCGGGGGAGCGGGCCTAGCTCCTACGAGCAGTACTTC	CASSRGSGPSSYEQYF
TRBJ2-3	-	TRBV2	-	TGTGCCAGCAGTTTGGAGGCCGTTAGCACAGATACGCAGTATTTT	CASSLEAVSTDTQYF
TRBJ2-5	many	TRBV12-3/TRBV12-4	-	TGTGCCAGCAGCCCGACTCGAGCGGGAGAGACCCAGTACTTC	CASSPTRAGETQYF
TRBJ2-2	many	TRBV7-3	TRBD2	TGTGCCAGCTCTACAACCAGCGGGATTACCGGGGAGCTGTTTTTT	CASSTTSGITGELFF
TRBJ2-7	-	TRBV3-1	-	TGTGCCAGCAGCCAAAGTCTCGGGGGATCCTACGAGCAGTACTTC	CASSQSLGGSYEQYF
TRBJ2-3	-	TRBV29-1	TRBD2	TGCAGCGTTGTGGGGAGGGCAGATACGCAGTATTTT	CSVVGRADTQYF
TRBJ2-2	many	TRBV10-3	-	TGTGCCATCAGGTTGGAGGGGACGGCCTCCGGGGAGCTGTTTTTT	CAIRLEGTASGELFF
TRBJ1-6	-	TRBV6-5	TRBD1	TGTGCCAGCAGTAAGAGGACAGGTGGTGTGACGAATTCACCCCTCCACTTT	CASSKRTGGVTNSPLHF
TRBJ2-5	many	TRBV7-2	-	TGTGCCAGCAGCGCCCGACGGATACAAGAGACCCAGTACTTC	CASSARRIQETQYF
TRBJ1-5	-	TRBV10-3	-	TGTGCCAGCAGCCCAACCACAGGGTTGGGTCAGCCCCAGCATTTT	CASSPTTGLGQPQHF